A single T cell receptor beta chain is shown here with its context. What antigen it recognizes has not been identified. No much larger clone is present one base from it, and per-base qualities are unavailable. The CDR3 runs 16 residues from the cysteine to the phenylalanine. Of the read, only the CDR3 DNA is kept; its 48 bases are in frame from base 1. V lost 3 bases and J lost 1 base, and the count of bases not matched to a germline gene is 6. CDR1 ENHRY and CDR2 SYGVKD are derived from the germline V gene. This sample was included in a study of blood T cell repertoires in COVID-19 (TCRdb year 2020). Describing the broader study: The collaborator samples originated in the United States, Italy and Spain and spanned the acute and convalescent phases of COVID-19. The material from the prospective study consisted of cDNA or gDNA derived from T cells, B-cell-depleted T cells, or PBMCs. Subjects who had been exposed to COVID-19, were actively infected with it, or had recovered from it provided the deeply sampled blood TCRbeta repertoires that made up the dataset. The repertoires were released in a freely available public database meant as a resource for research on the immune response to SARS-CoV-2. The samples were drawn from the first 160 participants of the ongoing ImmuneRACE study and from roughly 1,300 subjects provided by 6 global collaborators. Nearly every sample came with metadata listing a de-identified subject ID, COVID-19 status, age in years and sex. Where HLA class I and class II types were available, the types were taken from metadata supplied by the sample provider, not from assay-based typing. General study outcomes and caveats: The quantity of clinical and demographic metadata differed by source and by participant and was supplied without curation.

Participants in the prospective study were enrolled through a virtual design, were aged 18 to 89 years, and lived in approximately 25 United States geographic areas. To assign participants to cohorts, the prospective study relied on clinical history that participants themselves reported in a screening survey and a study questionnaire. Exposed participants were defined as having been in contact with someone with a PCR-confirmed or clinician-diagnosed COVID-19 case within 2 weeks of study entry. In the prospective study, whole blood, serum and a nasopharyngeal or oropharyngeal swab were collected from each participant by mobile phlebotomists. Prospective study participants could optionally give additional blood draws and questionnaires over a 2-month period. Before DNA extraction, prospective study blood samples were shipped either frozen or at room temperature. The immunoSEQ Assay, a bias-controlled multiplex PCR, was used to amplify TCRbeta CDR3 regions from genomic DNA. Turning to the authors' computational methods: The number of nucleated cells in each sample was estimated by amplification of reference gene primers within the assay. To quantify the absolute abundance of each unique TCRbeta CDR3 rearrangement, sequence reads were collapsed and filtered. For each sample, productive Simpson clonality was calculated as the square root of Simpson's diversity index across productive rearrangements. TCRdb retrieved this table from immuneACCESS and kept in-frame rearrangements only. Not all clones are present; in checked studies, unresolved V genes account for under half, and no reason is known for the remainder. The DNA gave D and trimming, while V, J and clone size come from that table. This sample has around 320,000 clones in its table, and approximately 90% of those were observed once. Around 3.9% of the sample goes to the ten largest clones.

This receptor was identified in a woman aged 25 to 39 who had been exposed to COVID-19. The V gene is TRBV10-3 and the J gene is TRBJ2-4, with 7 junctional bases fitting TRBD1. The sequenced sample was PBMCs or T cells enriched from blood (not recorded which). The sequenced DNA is TGTGCCATCAGTGATGGACAGGCGTATGCCAAAAACATTCAGTACTTC. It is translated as CAISDGQAYAKNIQYF.